Each of the 10 T cell receptor beta chains below was sequenced from the same sample in a study of blood T cell repertoires in COVID-19. The repertoire was sequenced with immunoSEQ multiplex PCR; TCRdb's copy has only in-frame clones and lacks some. Found here are more than 200,000 clones, around 89% of them singletons; the top ten hold about 4%. Sequenced material: PBMCs or T cells enriched from blood (not recorded which). The receptors derive from a woman aged 25 to 39 who had recovered from COVID-19.

The chain couples TRBV18 to TRBJ2-7, with 7 bases that match TRBD2. The V gene end was trimmed by 5 bases and the J gene end by 0 bases; junction bases not matched to a gene: 13. This CDR3 contains 17 residues. In germline, CDR1 is KGHSH, CDR2 LQKENI. The CDR3 loop is CASSSDGGGPDSYEQYF. CDR3 coding DNA: TGTGCCAGCTCATCGGACGGGGGAGGGCCGGACTCCTACGAGCAGTACTTC.

This clone was observed once. This chain joins TRBV19 and TRBJ2-6, with D maybe TRBD1 (7 bases). Germline values: CDR1 LNHDA, CDR2 SQIVND (reference sequence). The CDR3 sequence is 17 residues long. V gave up 2 bases and J gave up 3 bases, with 14 bases separating them. The CDR3 DNA reads as TGTGCCAGTAGTATAATGTCAGGGGGGCTTGGGGCCAACGTCCTGACTTTC. It codes for CASSIMSGGLGANVLTF.

This clone came up a few times. The chain couples TRBV7-9 to TRBJ1-3; D unclear. CDR1 and CDR2 from the germline V gene are SEHNR and FQNEAQ (reference sequence). V lost 5 bases and J lost 0, with 14 bases in between. The CDR3 spans 16 residues. The CDR3 here is CASSLHRGSSGNTIYF. DNA for the CDR3: TGTGCCAGCAGCCTTCATAGAGGTAGCTCTGGAAACACCATATATTTT.

The V call is TRBV28, the J call TRBJ1-1, with D uncertain. Trimming shortened V by 4 bases and J by 11 bases, and 17 bases separated the two germline ends. Per the germline V gene, CDR1 is MDHEN and CDR2 is SYDVKM. The CDR3 consists of 13 residues. In nucleotides, the CDR3 is TGTGCCAGCAGTTCCTTTGGGAGGGCTGGGGCTTTCTTT. It encodes CASSSFGRAGAFF. Supplemented by reference TRBV28 and TRBJ1-1, the full variable domain reads DVKVTQSSRYLVKRTGEKVFLECVQDMDHENMFWYRQDPGLGLRLIYFSYDVKMKEKGDIPEGYSVSREKKERFSLILESASTNQTSMYLCASSSFGRAGAFFGQGTRLTVV.

The genes are TRBV5-5 and TRBJ2-1; no firm D call. Germline V gene data show CDR1 as SGHKS and CDR2 as YYEKEE (reference sequence). CDR3 length: 16 residues. Trimming removed 2 bases from V and 0 bases from J, with 12 bases in between. As DNA, the CDR3 is TGTGCCAGCAGCTTCAGTCCGAGGAACTCCTACAATGAGCAGTTCTTC. Protein: CASSFSPRNSYNEQFF.

Regarding this clone: The same CDR3 is also encoded by other DNA sequences in this sample. The V call is TRBV19, the J call TRBJ1-1; perhaps TRBD1 as D (6 bases). Trimming shortened V by 1 base and J by 0 bases, and 6 bases separated the two germline ends. Germline values: CDR1 LNHDA, CDR2 SQIVND (reference sequence). CDR3 length: 14 residues. Here the CDR3 DNA reads TGTGCCAGTAGTATAGGGACAGTGAACACTGAAGCTTTCTTT. Its protein product is CASSIGTVNTEAFF.

The rearrangement links TRBV7-8 to TRBJ1-4; TRBD1 agrees at 8 bases. The CDR3 extends over 16 amino acids. CDR1 SGHVS and CDR2 FQNEAQ come from the germline V gene. Trimming at V came to 6 bases and at J to 3 bases, leaving 9 bases not matched to a gene. The CDR3 spells CASRTITGGSNEKLFF. The CDR3 bases are TGTGCCAGCAGGACTATTACAGGGGGATCTAATGAAAAACTGTTTTTT.

This clone has a handful of counts. CDR3 DNA: TGTGCCAGCAGTTATTCACAGGGAGGGGATGAAAAACTGTTTTTT. As protein: CASSYSQGGDEKLFF. The chain uses TRBV6-5 and TRBJ1-4; D may be TRBD1 (6 bases). Germline-derived CDR1 and CDR2 are MNHEY and SVGAGI. Trimming took 3 bases from V and 6 from J, leaving 14 bases between them. This CDR3 contains 15 residues.

This rearrangement joins TRBV29-1 to TRBJ1-1, with a weak D call TRBD1 (5 bases). From germline, CDR1 is SQVTM and CDR2 ANQGSEA. The CDR3 covers 13 residues. The V end was cut by 4 bases, the J end by 3 bases, with 12 bases between. CDR3 loop: CSVGLGGDTEAFF. CDR3 nucleotide sequence: TGCAGCGTTGGTTTGGGGGGGGACACTGAAGCTTTCTTT. Together with reference TRBV29-1 and TRBJ1-1, the CDR3 gives the full variable domain: SAVISQKPSRDICQRGTSLTIQCQVDSQVTMMFWYRQQPGQSLTLIATANQGSEATYESGFVIDKFPISRPNLTFSTLTVSNMSPEDSSIYLCSVGLGGDTEAFFGQGTRLTVV.

V usage is TRBV30 and J usage is TRBJ1-3; no firm D call. Germline values: CDR1 GTSNPN, CDR2 SVGIG (reference sequence). The germline V and J ends were trimmed by 3 bases and 6 bases, with 3 bases remaining between them. The CDR3 loop spans 10 amino acids. The CDR3 DNA sequence: TGTGCCTGGAGCCTAAACACCATATATTTT. Translated, it gives CAWSLNTIYF.